This entry lists 26 T cell receptor beta chains sequenced from one sample in a study of blood T cells in healthy people across ages. Then a second PCR, running about 6 to 12 cycles, was carried out with a sample-barcoded 5' primer and a J-beta primer mix. TCRdb ran MiXCR on the 5' RACE reads and lists one entry per CDR3 protein. The table lists roughly 500,000 distinct CDR3 sequences, approximately 27% of them singletons. The sample consisted of blood. The receptors shown here come from a woman in her seventies in good health.

This clonotype was counted ten times or more. The chain couples TRBV27 to TRBJ1-4; D not certain. Trimming cost V 3 bases and J 7 bases, with 12 bases left between them. There are 14 residues in the CDR3. Germline V gene lookup returns CDR1 MNHEY and CDR2 SMNVEV (reference sequence). CDR3 sequence reads: CASSFRALGEKLFF. The CDR3 DNA sequence: TGTGCCAGCAGTTTTAGGGCGCTTGGTGAAAAACTGTTTTTT.

With regard to this clonotype: The junction departs from germline at one end; a sequencing error may be responsible. V and J are TRBV5-1 and TRBJ1-2; the D is unclear. CDR1 and CDR2 from the germline V gene are SGHRS and YFSETQ. The CDR3 is made up of 13 amino acids. The CDR3 is CDSSLEGADGCTF. DNA for the CDR3: TGCGACAGCAGCTTGGAAGGAGCTGATGGCTGCACCTTC.

The rearrangement joins TRBV10-3 to TRBJ2-7; 7 bases map to TRBD2. V shed 5 bases, J shed 3 bases, and the junction held 1 base outside the gene matches. Germline CDR1 reads ENHRY; CDR2 reads SYGVKD. The CDR3 is 12 amino acids. The CDR3: CAISTSDYEQYF. Here the CDR3 DNA reads TGTGCCATCAGTACTAGCGACTACGAGCAGTACTTC.

This clonotype has more than one count but fewer than ten. The V call is TRBV7-2, the J call TRBJ2-3; the match to TRBD1 covers 8 bases. Germline CDR1 SGHTA, CDR2 FQGNSA. The CDR3 runs 15 residues. Germline trimming cut 4 bases from V and 2 bases from J; bases unmatched to any gene: 5. The CDR3 here is CASSSKQGDTDTQYF. The CDR3 coding sequence is TGTGCCAGCAGCTCCAAACAGGGGGACACAGATACGCAGTATTTT. Based on the CDR3 plus reference TRBV7-2 and TRBJ2-3, the full variable domain is GAGVSQSPSNKVTEKGKDVELRCDPISGHTALYWYRQSLGQGLEFLIYFQGNSAPDKSGLPSDRFSAERTGGSVSTLTIQRTQQEDSAVYLCASSSKQGDTDTQYFGPGTRLTVL.

This clonotype was observed a handful of times. The chain employs TRBV12-3 or TRBV12-4 and TRBJ2-3; 12 bases align to TRBD2. The V gene end was trimmed by 5 bases and the J gene end by 5 bases; junction bases not matched to a gene: 5. This CDR3 region has 15 residues. CDR3 sequence: CASSTLAGGQDTQYF. The CDR3 region has the DNA TGTGCCAGCAGTACTCTAGCGGGGGGGCAAGATACGCAGTATTTT.

The table lists this clonotype with a few counts. The chain uses TRBV27 and TRBJ2-1; 12 bases match TRBD2. V dropped 5 bases and J dropped 2; count of bases not matched to a gene: 13. The length of the CDR3 is 19 residues. The germline gives CDR1 MNHEY, CDR2 SMNVEV (reference sequence). The CDR3 sequence: CASSQKIGLAGGAYNEQFF. Here the CDR3 DNA reads TGTGCCAGCAGTCAGAAAATAGGGCTAGCGGGGGGGGCCTACAATGAGCAGTTCTTC.

The V gene is TRBV6-1, the J gene TRBJ2-1; tentatively, D is TRBD1 or TRBD2 (5 bases each). The V gene's germline CDR1 is MNHNS and CDR2 SASEGT. V shed 5 bases and J shed 1 base, with 18 bases lying between them. The CDR3 contains 17 residues. The chain's CDR3 is CASSLRWGTGSYNEQFF. The CDR3 region has the DNA TGTGCCAGCAGTCTTAGGTGGGGGACGGGGTCCTACAATGAGCAGTTCTTC.

A word on this clonotype: A junction end diverges from the germline sequence, so it may reflect a read error. The rearrangement joins TRBV9 to TRBJ2-7; unclear D gene. Germline V lookup: CDR1 SGDLS, CDR2 YYNGEE. This CDR3 has 13 amino acids. CDR3 sequence (DNA): TGTACCAGCAGCGTAGAAACAGCCTACGAGCAGTACTTC. Translating gives CTSSVETAYEQYF.

This chain uses TRBV19 with TRBJ2-4; D is perhaps TRBD1 (6 bases). From germline, CDR1 is LNHDA and CDR2 SQIVND (reference sequence). Trimming took off 3 bases at V and 7 bases at J, with 13 bases between the two ends. The CDR3 is 14 residues long. Here the CDR3 reads CASSISSDRNIQYF. The CDR3 bases are TGTGCCAGTAGTATCTCGTCTGACAGGAACATTCAGTACTTC.

The J gene is TRBJ1-1, the V gene TRBV12-3 or TRBV12-4; no clear D gene. The CDR3 sequence is 15 residues long. Trimming took off 2 bases at V and 5 bases at J, with 15 bases between the two ends. CDR3 DNA sequence: TGTGCCAGCAGTTTAACCTCCACCTCGGGAACTGAAGCTTTCTTT. Translation: CASSLTSTSGTEAFF.

The CDR3: CASDTERGWKETQYF. For the CDR3, the DNA is TGTGCCAGCGACACCGAGCGGGGTTGGAAGGAGACCCAGTACTTC. The J gene is TRBJ2-1, the V gene TRBV6-6, with 7 bases fitting TRBD2. The end of the DNA fits TRBJ2-5 better, so the J call may be wrong. There are 15 residues in the CDR3. Germline lookup yields CDR1 MNHNY and CDR2 SVGAGI (reference sequence).

The rearrangement joins TRBV12-3 or TRBV12-4 to TRBJ1-1; D unresolved. CDR3 length: 12 residues. V dropped 3 bases and J dropped 8 bases, with 10 bases sitting between them. This CDR3 is CASSFRQSEAFF. The DNA for the CDR3 is TGTGCCAGCAGTTTTCGGCAGTCGGAAGCTTTCTTT.

The CDR3, as DNA: TGCGCCAGCAGCTTCGGTACGGCAGGGATGTCAACTAATGAAAAACTGTTTTTT. Its translation: CASSFGTAGMSTNEKLFF. The gene calls are TRBV5-1 and TRBJ1-4; D possibly corresponds to TRBD1 (5 bases). V lost 2 bases to trimming and J lost 0 bases, with 17 bases between them. The CDR3 totals 18 residues. Germline lookup yields CDR1 SGHRS and CDR2 YFSETQ.

This clonotype turned up a few times. This chain connects TRBV20-1 to TRBJ2-1; D is possibly TRBD2 (5 bases). The J call may not be correct, given that the DNA end is closer to TRBJ2-7. The length of the CDR3 is 12 residues. CDR1 is DFQATT and CDR2 is SNEGSKA in the germline V gene (reference sequence). The CDR3 here is CSALGSLREQYF. CDR3 bases: TGCAGTGCTCTGGGGAGCCTTCGCGAGCAGTACTTC.

The chain recombines TRBV3-1 with TRBJ1-3, with unresolved D. The germline gives CDR1 LGHDT, CDR2 YNNKEL (reference sequence). V was trimmed by 0 bases and J by 1 base, leaving 7 bases between them. The CDR3 loop spans 15 amino acids. The chain's CDR3 is CASSQDLTSGNTIYF. CDR3 nucleotides: TGTGCCAGCAGCCAAGATCTGACGTCTGGAAACACCATATATTTT. The full variable domain, rest sourced from reference TRBV3-1 and TRBJ1-3, is DTAVSQTPKYLVTQMGNDKSIKCEQNLGHDTMYWYKQDSKKFLKIMFSYNNKELIINETVPNRFSPKSPDKAHLNLHINSLELGDSAVYFCASSQDLTSGNTIYFGEGSWLTVV.

This clonotype was counted a few times. The rearrangement uses TRBV5-6 and TRBJ2-5, with 8 bases that match TRBD1. The CDR3 length is 15 residues. V dropped 3 bases and J dropped 5; count of bases not matched to a gene: 9. Germline loops: CDR1 SGHDT, CDR2 YYEEEE. CDR3 sequence reads: CASSSGQGRGETQYF. CDR3 DNA sequence: TGTGCCAGCAGCTCCGGACAGGGCCGTGGGGAGACCCAGTACTTC.

The V and J genes are TRBV7-2 and TRBJ2-3; D may be TRBD2 (5 bases). The germline V and J ends were trimmed by 5 bases and 2 bases, with 14 bases remaining between them. Germline values: CDR1 SGHTA, CDR2 FQGNSA. This CDR3 region has 15 residues. This chain's CDR3 is CASSPDSTYTDTQYF. In DNA, the CDR3 is TGTGCCAGCAGCCCGGACTCGACCTACACAGATACGCAGTATTTT. Full variable domain (rest looked up from reference TRBV7-2 and TRBJ2-3): GAGVSQSPSNKVTEKGKDVELRCDPISGHTALYWYRQSLGQGLEFLIYFQGNSAPDKSGLPSDRFSAERTGGSVSTLTIQRTQQEDSAVYLCASSPDSTYTDTQYFGPGTRLTVL.

This clonotype occurred many times. This chain joins TRBV20-1 and TRBJ1-4, with D maybe TRBD1 (5 bases). The germline gives CDR1 DFQATT, CDR2 SNEGSKA (reference sequence). Trimming left V 3 bases short and J 5 bases short, with 10 bases between. The length of the CDR3 is 13 residues. CDR3 loop: CSASSGPNEKLFF. The CDR3 bases are TGCAGTGCTAGTTCGGGGCCCAATGAAAAACTGTTTTTT.

Comments on this clonotype: Germline and junction disagree at one end, which may indicate a read error. The chain has TRBV5-1 and TRBJ1-2, with a possible D match to TRBD1 (5 bases). Germline V gene lookup returns CDR1 SGHRS and CDR2 YFSETQ. CDR3 length: 14 residues. The CDR3 reads CASSHGTSNYGHTF. The CDR3 DNA follows: TGCGCCAGCAGCCACGGGACCTCTAACTATGGCCACACCTTC.

Ten or more counts support this clonotype. The V and J genes are TRBV6-2 or TRBV6-3 and TRBJ2-5; D is unresolved. The germline V gene encodes CDR1 MNHEY and CDR2 SVGEGT. This CDR3 is built from 15 residues. The V end lost 2 bases, the J end lost 2 bases, and 12 bases lay between the germline ends. The CDR3 nucleotides are TGTGCCAGCAGTTACGAAAAGGACGGACAAGAGACCCAGTACTTC. It codes for CASSYEKDGQETQYF.

This clonotype occurred a few times. The gene calls are TRBV29-1 and TRBJ2-4; 9 bases align to TRBD2. V lost 0 bases to trimming and J lost 1 base; unmatched junction nucleotides: 4. There are 16 residues in the CDR3. Germline V lookup: CDR1 SQVTM, CDR2 ANQGSEA. In DNA, the CDR3 is TGCAGCGTTGAAGAATACACTAGCGGGGCCAAAAACATTCAGTACTTC. This gives the protein CSVEEYTSGAKNIQYF.

This clonotype was seen a few times. The chain employs TRBV2 and TRBJ1-2; D gene ambiguous. The V gene lost 4 bases and the J gene lost 4 bases, with 10 bases spanning the gap. Germline V gives CDR1 SNHLY, CDR2 FYNNEI. This CDR3 spans 13 amino acids. Here the CDR3 DNA reads TGTGCCAGCAGTGCAGGAGGCAGCTATGGCTACACCTTC. Protein: CASSAGGSYGYTF.

Worth noting for this clonotype: The CDR3 carries no conserved terminal phenylalanine or tryptophan, so it likely arises from a read error. The gene calls are TRBV3-1 and TRBJ2-7; no firm D call. Per the germline V gene, CDR1 is LGHDT and CDR2 is YNNKEL (reference sequence). This CDR3 has 11 residues. Trimming removed 5 bases from V and 7 bases from J, with 9 bases in between. CDR3 DNA sequence: TGTGCCAGCAGCTCGGTAGGGGAGCAGTACCTC. It codes for CASSSVGEQYL.

Ten or more counts support this clonotype. J is TRBJ2-5 and V is TRBV5-1, with D perhaps matching TRBD1 (7 bases). V lost 8 bases and J 4 bases, leaving 21 bases between the germline ends. This CDR3 contains 15 residues. Germline V gives CDR1 SGHRS, CDR2 YFSETQ. The CDR3 is CASTPGGTGGETQYF. The CDR3 DNA reads as TGCGCCAGTACACCAGGGGGAACCGGGGGAGAGACCCAGTACTTC.

This clonotype was recorded a few times. This chain connects TRBV7-2 to TRBJ2-6; D uncertain. V lost 0 bases, J lost 2 bases, and 8 bases lay in between. Looked up from germline, CDR1 is SGHTA and CDR2 is FQGNSA. CDR3 size: 16 residues. The CDR3 region is CASSLAPRTGANVLTF. CDR3 DNA: TGTGCCAGCAGCTTAGCCCCTAGGACTGGGGCCAACGTCCTGACTTTC.

The J gene is TRBJ2-5, the V gene TRBV20-1, with D maybe TRBD1 (6 bases). Trimming took off 0 bases at V and 10 bases at J, with 21 bases between the two ends. Germline CDR1 and CDR2: DFQATT and SNEGSKA (reference sequence). This CDR3 is 15 amino acids long. The CDR3 loop reads CSARDPRGMGENQYF. The CDR3 bases are TGCAGTGCTAGAGATCCGAGGGGGATGGGGGAAAACCAGTACTTC.